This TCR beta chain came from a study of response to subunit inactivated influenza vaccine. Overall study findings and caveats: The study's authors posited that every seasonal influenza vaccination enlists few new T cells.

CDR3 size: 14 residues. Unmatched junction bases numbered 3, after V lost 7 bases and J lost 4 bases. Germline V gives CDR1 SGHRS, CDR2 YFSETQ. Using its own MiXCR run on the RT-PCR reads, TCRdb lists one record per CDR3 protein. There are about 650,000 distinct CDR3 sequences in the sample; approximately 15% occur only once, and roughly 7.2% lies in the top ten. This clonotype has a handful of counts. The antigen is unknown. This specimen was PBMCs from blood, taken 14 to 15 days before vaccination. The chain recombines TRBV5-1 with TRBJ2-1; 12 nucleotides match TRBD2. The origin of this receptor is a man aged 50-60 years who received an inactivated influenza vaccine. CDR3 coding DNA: TGCGCCAGCGGGACTAGCGGGCCGTACAATGAGCAGTTCTTC. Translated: CASGTSGPYNEQFF. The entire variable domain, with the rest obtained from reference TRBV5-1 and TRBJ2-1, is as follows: KAGVTQTPRYLIKTRGQQVTLSCSPISGHRSVSWYQQTPGQGLQFLFEYFSETQRNKGNFPGRFSGRQFSNSRSEMNVSTLELGDSALYLCASGTSGPYNEQFFGPGTRLTVL.